Presented here are 28 T cell receptor beta chains from one specimen sequenced in a study of vaccination effects on CD4 cells after COVID-19. ViraFEST used viral peptide pools to expand antigen-specific CD4+ T cells before sequencing. Culturing for 9 to 10 days preceded CD4+ T cell isolation. Either the BNT162b2 or mRNA-1273 vaccine was given to participants in two doses. These TCRs' antigens remain unknown. The method was immunoSEQ multiplex PCR; TCRdb's version includes in-frame clones alone and lacks a portion of them. The sample shows about 60,000 clones, under 80% of them seen only once. Sequencing was performed on CD4+ T cells from PBMCs cultured with HCoV-OC43 spike peptides, taken after COVID-19 vaccination. Subset described: HCoV-OC43 spike overlapping peptide pool stimulation. These receptor sequences come from a human donor who received a COVID-19 vaccine.

V and J are TRBV5-5 and TRBJ2-3; D is ambiguous. The CDR3 consists of 13 residues. Trimming removed 0 bases from V and 3 bases from J, with 5 bases in between. Germline CDR1 SGHKS, CDR2 YYEKEE (reference sequence). The CDR3 protein is CASSLAPTDTQYF. The CDR3 region has the DNA TGTGCCAGCAGCTTGGCCCCAACAGATACGCAGTATTTT.

The chain recombines TRBV11-2 with TRBJ1-2, with D possibly matching TRBD1 (5 bases). V lost 5 bases and J 6 bases, leaving 16 bases between the germline ends. CDR3 size: 14 residues. Germline loops: CDR1 SGHAT, CDR2 FQNNGV. The CDR3 DNA reads as TGTGCCAGCAGCCGCTTTGGGGCCCTAGATGGCTACACCTTC. Residues: CASSRFGALDGYTF.

The CDR3 reads CASTLPQGYGYTF. The CDR3 region has the DNA TGTGCCAGTACTCTGCCCCAGGGCTATGGCTACACCTTC. J is TRBJ1-2 and V is TRBV19; the D gene is possibly TRBD1 (5 bases). Trimming took 7 bases from V and 4 from J, leaving 13 bases between them. The CDR3 is 13 residues long. The V gene's germline CDR1 is LNHDA and CDR2 SQIVND (reference sequence).

This chain links TRBV2 with TRBJ1-5, with 7 bases fitting TRBD1. Germline V gene data show CDR1 as SNHLY and CDR2 as FYNNEI. CDR3 length equals 15 residues. Unmatched junction bases numbered 11, after V lost 8 bases and J lost 4 bases. The CDR3 nucleotides read TGTGCCAGCTCCATAGCGGCAGGGGGGAATCAGCCCCAGCATTTT. Protein: CASSIAAGGNQPQHF.

This chain connects TRBV28 to TRBJ1-2; unclear D gene. Per germline, CDR1 MDHEN and CDR2 SYDVKM. V was shortened by 1 base and J by 8 bases, with 8 bases between the two germline ends. CDR3 length: 12 amino acids. In nucleotides, the CDR3 is TGTGCCAGCAGTTTATTAAGGGAGGGCTACACCTTC. Its protein product is CASSLLREGYTF.

The chain carries TRBV10-3 and TRBJ2-1, with D perhaps assigned TRBD1 or TRBD2 (5 bases each). Trimming left V 0 bases short and J 6 bases short, with 18 bases between. Germline V CDR1 and CDR2: ENHRY, SYGVKD. This CDR3 comprises 17 residues. CDR3 nucleotides: TGTGCCATCAGTGAGTCGAACGTGAGAAGGGACCTCAATGAGCAGTTCTTC. It is translated as CAISESNVRRDLNEQFF.

The chain employs TRBV4-3 and TRBJ2-2; no firm D call. The germline V and J ends were trimmed by 0 bases and 5 bases, with 13 bases remaining between them. The CDR3 covers 16 residues. Germline CDR1 and CDR2: LGHNA and YSLEER. DNA for the CDR3: TGCGCCAGCAGCCAAGAGACGCAGCAAAGGACCGGGGAGCTGTTTTTT. It translates to CASSQETQQRTGELFF.

This rearrangement joins TRBV7-2 to TRBJ1-1; 10 bases are shared with TRBD1. J was trimmed by 1 base and V by 5 bases; bases with no gene match: 13. Germline values: CDR1 SGHTA, CDR2 FQGNSA. CDR3 length: 18 residues. The CDR3 region is CASSVGQGRRGKNTEAFF. The CDR3 nucleotides read TGTGCCAGCAGCGTGGGACAGGGGAGAAGAGGAAAGAACACTGAAGCTTTCTTT.

This clone has only a few counts. The chain uses TRBV19 and TRBJ2-5; TRBD1 is a possible D gene (5 bases). The V gene lost 1 base and the J gene lost 7 bases, with 13 bases spanning the gap. Per germline, CDR1 LNHDA and CDR2 SQIVND (reference sequence). The CDR3 length is 14 residues. The CDR3 sequence is CASSIGGSRGTQYF. For the CDR3, the DNA is TGTGCCAGTAGTATAGGGGGCAGTCGAGGGACCCAGTACTTC.

The genes are TRBV6-6 and TRBJ2-2; 7 bases agree with TRBD1. The CDR3 is 16 residues long. In germline, CDR1 is MNHNY, CDR2 SVGAGI (reference sequence). V shed 6 bases and J 2 bases; nucleotides not matched to a gene: 9. The DNA for the CDR3 is TGTGCCAGCAGCCTCCGACAGGGTAGCAACACCGGGGAGCTGTTTTTT. Its translation: CASSLRQGSNTGELFF.

The rearrangement joins TRBV6-1 to TRBJ1-5; D is uncertain. The CDR3 sequence is 15 residues long. With 2 bases removed from V and 4 bases from J, the gap between germline ends came to 12 bases. Germline lookup yields CDR1 MNHNS and CDR2 SASEGT. In DNA, the CDR3 is TGTGCCAGCAGTGAAATGGTAGGGCCAAATCAGCCCCAGCATTTT. This encodes CASSEMVGPNQPQHF.

This chain joins TRBV7-3 and TRBJ2-3; D is unresolved. CDR3 length: 13 residues. Trimming took 2 bases from V and 1 from J, leaving 4 bases between them. Germline CDR1 is SGHTA and CDR2 is FQGTGA. CDR3 protein: CASSLGGTDTQYF. CDR3 sequence (DNA): TGTGCCAGCAGCTTAGGAGGCACAGATACGCAGTATTTT.

This chain uses TRBV5-1 with TRBJ2-2, with 8 bases matching TRBD1. CDR3 length: 16 amino acids. The trim removed 2 bases at V and 5 bases at J, leaving 8 bases unmatched. Germline CDR1 is SGHRS and CDR2 is YFSETQ. CDR3 coding DNA: TGCGCCAGCAGCTTCTTAACAGGGGGAGGAACCGGGGAGCTGTTTTTT. This translates into CASSFLTGGGTGELFF.

This chain links TRBV6-5 with TRBJ2-1; D is possibly TRBD1 (6 bases). This CDR3 has 16 amino acids. V was trimmed by 4 bases and J by 4 bases, leaving 17 bases between them. The germline V gene encodes CDR1 MNHEY and CDR2 SVGAGI. For the CDR3, the DNA is TGTGCCAGCAGTTCCAACCAGGGGTCGTCTTACAATGAGCAGTTCTTC. This translates into CASSSNQGSSYNEQFF.

The chain links TRBV28 to TRBJ2-5; 10 bases fit TRBD1. The germline V gene has CDR1 MDHEN and CDR2 SYDVKM. This CDR3 comprises 15 residues. Trimming cost V 8 bases and J 4 bases; bases outside gene matches: 10. Written as DNA, the CDR3 is TGTGCCAGCTCAACTCCGGGACAGGGGAGAGAGACCCAGTACTTC. Its protein product is CASSTPGQGRETQYF.

The chain joins TRBV29-1 to TRBJ1-1; maybe TRBD1 (6 bases). CDR3 length: 14 amino acids. Germline V gene data show CDR1 as SQVTM and CDR2 as ANQGSEA. Trimming pared 5 bases from V and 1 base from J, leaving 14 bases between. The CDR3 DNA follows: TGCAGCGTTACAGGGCCAGATAAGAACACTGAAGCTTTCTTT. Translated: CSVTGPDKNTEAFF. The full variable domain, completed using reference TRBV29-1 and TRBJ1-1, is SAVISQKPSRDICQRGTSLTIQCQVDSQVTMMFWYRQQPGQSLTLIATANQGSEATYESGFVIDKFPISRPNLTFSTLTVSNMSPEDSSIYLCSVTGPDKNTEAFFGQGTRLTVV.

This clone was seen only a few times. The DNA for the CDR3 is TGTGCCAGCAGCTCACAATCCGGGGGGTACTACGAGCAGTACGTC. It specifies CASSSQSGGYYEQYV. V usage is TRBV7-2 and J usage is TRBJ2-7; TRBD2 aligns across 7 bases. This CDR3 spans 15 amino acids. Germline lookup yields CDR1 SGHTA and CDR2 FQGNSA. Trimming took 4 bases from V and 3 from J; bases not matched to a gene: 9.

J is TRBJ2-5 and V is TRBV12-3 or TRBV12-4; TRBD1 matches at 7 bases. With V trimmed by 8 bases and J by 4 bases, 7 bases remained unmatched. The CDR3 is 13 residues long. The CDR3 loop reads CASARGSSETQYF. CDR3 coding DNA: TGTGCCAGCGCCAGGGGGTCCTCAGAGACCCAGTACTTC.

This clone has just one count. The V call is TRBV5-1, the J call TRBJ1-4; 7 bases align to TRBD1. The V segment lost 7 bases and the J segment 8 bases; nucleotides outside the gene matches: 11. This CDR3 has 14 residues. CDR1 and CDR2 from the germline V gene are SGHRS and YFSETQ. CDR3 protein: CASASRGSNEKLFF. CDR3 nucleotides: TGCGCCAGCGCTTCCAGGGGGAGTAACGAAAAACTGTTTTTT.

This clone was counted a few times. CDR3 in DNA: TGTGCCAGGAGGGGGGCAGGGGGACTTAGCAATCAGCCCCAGCATTTT. As protein: CARRGAGGLSNQPQHF. V is TRBV21-1 and J is TRBJ1-5; no check of the table's D call, TRBD1, against the DNA was made. TRBV21-1 constitutes a pseudogene. The CDR3 covers 16 residues.

The chain carries TRBV9 and TRBJ2-1; no reliable D call. Trimming took 4 bases from V and 0 from J, leaving 11 bases between them. CDR1 SGDLS and CDR2 YYNGEE come from the germline V gene. The CDR3 length is 15 residues. The CDR3 region is CASSSPWASYNEQFF. CDR3 DNA: TGTGCCAGCAGCTCTCCATGGGCCTCCTACAATGAGCAGTTCTTC.

This chain links TRBV6-5 with TRBJ1-6; no clear D gene. The germline gives CDR1 MNHEY, CDR2 SVGAGI. The CDR3 has 15 residues. Trimming cost V 2 bases and J 1 base, with 6 bases left between them. In DNA form, the CDR3 reads TGTGCCAGCAGTTACGAGGTTTCCTATAATTCACCCCTCCACTTT. Translation gives CASSYEVSYNSPLHF.

The rearrangement uses TRBV5-3 and TRBJ2-2, with TRBD1 matching over 8 bases. TRBV5-3 is an open reading frame, and its role is uncertain. The CDR3 sequence is 17 residues long. The ends lost 4 bases at V and 5 bases at J; junction bases unmatched: 13. CDR3 DNA: TGTGCCAGAAGCACCCGGTTAGGACAGGGAAGAACCGGGGAGCTGTTTTTT. Encoded protein: CARSTRLGQGRTGELFF.

The CDR3, as DNA: TGTGCCACCAGTGATGGGGGGAATGCGCCCACAGATACGCAGTATTTT. This gives the protein CATSDGGNAPTDTQYF. This sequence joins TRBV24-1 and TRBJ2-3, with D possibly matching TRBD2 (6 bases). With 3 bases removed from V and 2 bases from J, the gap between germline ends came to 14 bases. CDR3 length equals 16 residues. Germline V lookup: CDR1 KGHDR, CDR2 SFDVKD.

This chain joins TRBV10-1 and TRBJ1-2; D remains unclear. The CDR3 is made up of 13 amino acids. The V and J ends lost 2 bases and 8 bases respectively, with 12 bases between them. The germline CDR1 and CDR2 sequences are WNHNN and SYGVQD (reference sequence). This CDR3 reads CASSEQVAGGYTF. CDR3 sequence (DNA): TGCGCCAGCAGTGAGCAGGTGGCCGGGGGCTACACCTTC.

The chain uses TRBV6-2 or TRBV6-3 and TRBJ1-1, with D possibly matching TRBD1 (6 bases). The CDR3 length is 15 residues. In germline, CDR1 is MNHEY, CDR2 SVGEGT. V was shortened by 5 bases and J by 3 bases, with 16 bases between the two germline ends. This CDR3 is CASSDLQGTDTEAFF. For the CDR3, the DNA is TGTGCCAGCAGTGATCTACAGGGAACGGACACTGAAGCTTTCTTT.

The V gene is TRBV6-5, the J gene TRBJ1-6; D possibly corresponds to TRBD1 (6 bases). From germline, CDR1 is MNHEY and CDR2 SVGAGI. This CDR3 is 14 amino acids long. V lost 6 bases and J lost 10, with 16 bases in between. CDR3 residues: CASRPGGRDSPLHF. CDR3 sequence (DNA): TGTGCCAGCAGGCCCGGGGGGCGAGACTCACCCCTCCACTTT.

This rearrangement joins TRBV2 to TRBJ1-5; D is perhaps TRBD1 (5 bases). Germline lookup yields CDR1 SNHLY and CDR2 FYNNEI. V was shortened by 6 bases and J by 1 base, with 7 bases between the two germline ends. This CDR3 is 13 amino acids long. The CDR3, as DNA: TGTGCCAGCAGACCAGGGAGCAATCAGCCCCAGCATTTT. Translated: CASRPGSNQPQHF. The complete variable domain, with remaining parts taken from reference TRBV2 and TRBJ1-5, reads EPEVTQTPSHQVTQMGQEVILRCVPISNHLYFYWYRQILGQKVEFLVSFYNNEISEKSEIFDDQFSVERPDGSNFTLKIRSTKLEDSAMYFCASRPGSNQPQHFGDGTRLSIL.